This T cell receptor (beta chain) is from a study of control samples from healthy donors and cancer patients. Some clones are missing from TCRdb's copy, which holds only in-frame ones; the method was immunoSEQ multiplex PCR. The sample records about 160,000 clones, 96% being singletons. Unmatched junction bases numbered 7, after V lost 1 base and J lost 4 bases. The CDR3 is 16 amino acids. CDR1 and CDR2 from the germline V gene are MGHRA and YSYEKL. This receptor was identified in a woman aged 30 to 39 in good health. The V gene is TRBV4-1, the J gene TRBJ2-1; 7 bases fit TRBD2. The sequenced material came from blood. CDR3 sequence (DNA): TGCGCCAGCAGCCAAGTTGCTAGCGGAGATTACAATGAGCAGTTCTTC. Its protein is CASSQVASGDYNEQFF.